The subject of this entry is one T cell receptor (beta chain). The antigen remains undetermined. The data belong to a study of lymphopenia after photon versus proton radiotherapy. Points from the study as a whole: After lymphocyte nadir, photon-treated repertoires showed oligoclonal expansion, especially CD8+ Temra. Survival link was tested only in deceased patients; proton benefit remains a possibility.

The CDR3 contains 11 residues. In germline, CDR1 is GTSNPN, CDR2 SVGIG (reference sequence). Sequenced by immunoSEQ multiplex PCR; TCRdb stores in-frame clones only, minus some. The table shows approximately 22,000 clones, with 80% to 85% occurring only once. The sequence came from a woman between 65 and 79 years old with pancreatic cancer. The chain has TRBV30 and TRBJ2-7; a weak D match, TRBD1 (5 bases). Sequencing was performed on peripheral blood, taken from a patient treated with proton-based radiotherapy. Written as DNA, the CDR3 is TGTGCGCACCAGGGTTCGTACGAGCAGTACTTC. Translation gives CAHQGSYEQYF.